The 30 T cell receptor beta chains given below trace back to one sample, sequenced in a study of CD8+CD57+ T cells in acquired aplastic anemia. Using genomic DNA as the template, TCR beta VDJ and CDR3 profiling was carried out. TCRdb reprocessed the reads with MiXCR, giving one entry per CDR3 protein. Among 160,000 or so distinct CDR3 sequences listed, around half were seen once. Before being chosen for sequencing, patients had shown CD8+CD57+ cell expansion by flow cytometry. Sequences were obtained from sorted CD4+, CD8+, or CD8+CD57+ T cells (not recorded which) from PBMCs. The receptors originated from a human donor with aplastic anemia.

This clonotype was picked up a small number of times. The chain combines TRBV4-3 with TRBJ1-2; D might be TRBD1 (5 bases). Between the trimmed V and J ends, which lost 0 bases and 6 bases, there was a span of 14 bases. The CDR3 covers 15 residues. Germline V gene lookup returns CDR1 LGHNA and CDR2 YSLEER. The CDR3 DNA sequence: TGCGCCAGCAGCCAAGATAGCGGCAGGGCTAATGGCTACACCTTC. It codes for CASSQDSGRANGYTF.

This clonotype was detected only a few times. The chain has TRBV24-1 and TRBJ2-2; TRBD1 aligns across 7 bases. The CDR3 is made up of 16 amino acids. Looked up from germline, CDR1 is KGHDR and CDR2 is SFDVKD. Trimming removed 3 bases from V and 5 bases from J; junction bases left unmatched: 8. DNA for the CDR3: TGTGCCACCAGTGATCACCCGACAGGGCTTACCGGGGAGCTGTTTTTT. This encodes CATSDHPTGLTGELFF.

This clonotype was recorded many times. At one end, the junction sequence differs from germline, possibly due to a read error. This chain connects TRBV7-3 to TRBJ2-1, with 12 bases fitting TRBD2. Germline CDR1 and CDR2: SGHTA and FQGTGA. CDR3 length: 15 residues. CDR3 protein: CASGLTSGGYNEQFF. CDR3 in DNA: TGTGCCAGCGGCTTAACTAGCGGGGGGTACAATGAGCAGTTCTTC. Full variable domain (rest looked up from reference TRBV7-3 and TRBJ2-1): GAGVSQTPSNKVTEKGKYVELRCDPISGHTALYWYRQSLGQGPEFLIYFQGTGAADDSGLPNDRFFAVRPEGSVSTLKIQRTERGDSAVYLCASGLTSGGYNEQFFGPGTRLTVL.

This clonotype was observed many times. The chain uses TRBV20-1 and TRBJ1-1; TRBD1 matches 7 bases. CDR3 size: 13 residues. Looked up from germline, CDR1 is DFQATT and CDR2 is SNEGSKA (reference sequence). V was clipped by 5 bases and J by 7 bases; unmatched bases: 10. This chain's CDR3 is CSAPETGTLEAFF. Written as DNA, the CDR3 is TGCAGTGCTCCCGAGACAGGGACCCTTGAAGCTTTCTTT.

This chain uses TRBV24-1 with TRBJ2-7, with D tentatively TRBD2 (6 bases). The V gene's germline CDR1 is KGHDR and CDR2 SFDVKD. V was trimmed by 4 bases and J by 2 bases, leaving 11 bases between them. The CDR3 spans 14 residues. The CDR3 DNA follows: TGTGCCACCAGTGACCCCGGCGGGACCTACGAGCAGTACTTC. Translation: CATSDPGGTYEQYF.

The chain links TRBV9 to TRBJ1-2, with a possible D match to TRBD1 (5 bases). The germline V gene encodes CDR1 SGDLS and CDR2 YYNGEE. The germline V and J ends were trimmed by 2 bases and 6 bases, with 11 bases remaining between them. The CDR3 is 13 amino acids. The CDR3 nucleotides read TGTGCCAGCAGCGTTGGCAGGGCGGATGGCTACACCTTC. It encodes CASSVGRADGYTF.

The sample holds many counts of this clonotype. V and J are TRBV7-4 and TRBJ2-7; D gene ambiguous. This CDR3 is 12 amino acids long. V lost 4 bases and J 2 bases, leaving 6 bases between the germline ends. Germline CDR1 SGHVT, CDR2 SQSDAQ. The CDR3 loop reads CASSSCPYEQYF. CDR3 sequence (DNA): TGTGCCAGCAGCTCGTGTCCCTACGAGCAGTACTTC.

Regarding this clonotype: Germline and junction disagree at one end, which may indicate a read error. This chain links TRBV19 with TRBJ2-5; either TRBD1 or TRBD2 may supply D (5 bases each). Germline loops: CDR1 LNHDA, CDR2 SQIVND (reference sequence). The CDR3 contains 11 residues. CDR3 coding DNA: TGTGCCAGTAGCAGGGCAGGGACCCTGTACTTC. This gives the protein CASSRAGTLYF.

The J gene is TRBJ1-2, the V gene TRBV10-3; 8 bases are shared with TRBD1. The CDR3 is 12 residues long. Germline V gene lookup returns CDR1 ENHRY and CDR2 SYGVKD. V was clipped by 6 bases and J by 7 bases; unmatched bases: 4. CDR3 DNA sequence: TGTGCCATCAGCTCAGGGGGCGGTGGCTACACCTTC. As protein: CAISSGGGGYTF.

This clonotype was seen many times. The genes are TRBV7-3 and TRBJ2-1, with D perhaps matching TRBD1 (5 bases). V lost 4 bases to trimming and J lost 7 bases, with 14 bases between them. The germline V gene has CDR1 SGHTA and CDR2 FQGTGA. This CDR3 contains 14 residues. CDR3 nucleotide sequence: TGTGCCAGCAGCTCCAGCGACAGTGTAAATGAGCAGTTCTTC. Protein sequence: CASSSSDSVNEQFF.

The CDR3 protein is CASSEKSNNSPLHF. CDR3 DNA sequence: TGTGCCAGCAGTGAGAAAAGTAATAATTCACCCCTCCACTTT. The rearrangement uses TRBV2 and TRBJ1-6, with D unresolved. CDR1 is SNHLY, CDR2 FYNNEI, per germline. Trimming shortened V by 3 bases and J by 5 bases, and 8 bases separated the two germline ends. The CDR3 is made up of 14 amino acids.

The rearrangement joins TRBV25-1 to TRBJ1-1; the match to TRBD1 covers 7 bases. Germline CDR1 and CDR2: MGHDK and SYGVNS. This CDR3 contains 14 residues. The V segment lost 4 bases and the J segment 5 bases; nucleotides outside the gene matches: 7. CDR3 DNA sequence: TGTGCCAGCAGTGTTGAGGGGGCTATTACTGAAGCTTTCTTT. Translation: CASSVEGAITEAFF.

The CDR3 loop is CAISWTGDGYTF. The CDR3 region has the DNA TGTGCCATCAGCTGGACAGGGGATGGCTACACCTTC. The chain has TRBV10-3 and TRBJ1-2; 9 nucleotides line up with TRBD1. There are 12 residues in the CDR3. The germline V gene encodes CDR1 ENHRY and CDR2 SYGVKD. The ends lost 6 bases at V and 6 bases at J; junction bases unmatched: 2.

A remark on this clonotype: The junction differs from germline at one of its ends, possibly a read error. This chain joins TRBV6-5 and TRBJ1-4, with D perhaps matching TRBD1 (5 bases). Per the germline V gene, CDR1 is MNHEY and CDR2 is SVGAGI. CDR3 length equals 16 residues. DNA for the CDR3: TGTGCCAGCGGTTACGGGGGGTTGGCAACTAATGAAAAACTGTTTTTT. Its protein product is CASGYGGLATNEKLFF.

The rearrangement uses TRBV29-1 and TRBJ2-1, with D perhaps TRBD2 (6 bases). The germline V gene encodes CDR1 SQVTM and CDR2 ANQGSEA. Trimming left V 8 bases short and J 4 bases short, with 21 bases between. This CDR3 is 15 amino acids long. CDR3 in amino acids: CSPITAGSLYNEQFF. DNA of the CDR3: TGCAGCCCTATCACGGCGGGATCCCTTTACAATGAGCAGTTCTTC.

This chain links TRBV4-3 with TRBJ2-6; D remains ambiguous. Germline loops: CDR1 LGHNA, CDR2 YSLEER. V was cut by 1 base and J by 0 bases, with 7 bases left in between. This CDR3 region has 16 residues. Here the CDR3 reads CASSQAPRSGANVLTF. DNA of the CDR3: TGCGCCAGCAGCCAAGCCCCCCGCTCTGGGGCCAACGTCCTGACTTTC.

Remarks on this clonotype: This is likely a read error, given that the CDR3 carries no conserved phenylalanine or tryptophan at its end. The V call is TRBV20-1, the J call TRBJ1-6; D not resolved. The CDR3 is 16 amino acids. Germline values: CDR1 DFQATT, CDR2 SNEGSKA (reference sequence). The V and J ends lost 1 base and 8 bases respectively, with 18 bases between them. CDR3: CSARAAGPYSYSPLHL. The DNA of the CDR3 is TGCAGTGCTAGAGCGGCAGGACCCTATTCCTATTCACCCCTCCACTTG.

V is TRBV20-1 and J is TRBJ1-2, with D perhaps matching TRBD1 (5 bases). The CDR3 spans 15 residues. V shed 5 bases and J shed 2 bases, with 18 bases lying between them. The germline CDR1 and CDR2 sequences are DFQATT and SNEGSKA (reference sequence). DNA for the CDR3: TGCAGTGCTGTTGACGGGGCGGGGAGGAACTATGGCTACACCTTC. This encodes CSAVDGAGRNYGYTF.

Concerning this clonotype: With a much larger clone just one base away, this may be a read error. The final CDR3 position lacks the conserved phenylalanine or tryptophan, pointing to a likely read error. The J gene is TRBJ2-7, the V gene TRBV2; D call uncertain. This CDR3 spans 14 amino acids. Per the germline V gene, CDR1 is SNHLY and CDR2 is FYNNEI. V lost 6 bases to trimming and J lost 2 bases, with 14 bases between them. The CDR3 nucleotides are TGTGCCAGCAGCAAATCTGGGGAAACCTACGAGCAGTACCTC. Residues: CASSKSGETYEQYL.

This clonotype was counted at least ten times. This sequence joins TRBV11-3 and TRBJ2-3; D possibly corresponds to TRBD2 (6 bases). V was shortened by 0 bases and J by 6 bases, with 10 bases between the two germline ends. There are 14 residues in the CDR3. Germline values: CDR1 SGHNT, CDR2 YENEEA. CDR3: CASSLDIGGDTQYF. CDR3 nucleotide sequence: TGTGCCAGCAGCTTAGATATTGGGGGGGATACGCAGTATTTT.

The J gene is TRBJ1-1, the V gene TRBV20-1, with 7 bases that match TRBD1. Losses at the gene ends were 3 bases for V and 3 bases for J; bases not matched to a gene: 1. Looked up from germline, CDR1 is DFQATT and CDR2 is SNEGSKA (reference sequence). The CDR3 consists of 12 residues. CDR3 nucleotides: TGCAGTGCTAGGCAGGGGGACACTGAAGCTTTCTTT. It yields the protein CSARQGDTEAFF.

Remarks on this clonotype: A much larger clonotype is one base distant, so this may be a read error. The rearrangement uses TRBV5-1 and TRBJ1-1; possible D gene TRBD1, 6 bases. V shed 4 bases and J shed 3 bases, with 16 bases lying between them. This CDR3 is 15 amino acids long. Per germline, CDR1 SGHRS and CDR2 YFSETQ. The CDR3 reads CASSTSGALDTEAFF. In DNA form, the CDR3 reads TGCGCCAGCAGCACGTCGGGGGCATTGGACACTGAAGCTTTCTTT. The full variable domain, its missing parts supplied by reference TRBV5-1 and TRBJ1-1, is KAGVTQTPRYLIKTRGQQVTLSCSPISGHRSVSWYQQTPGQGLQFLFEYFSETQRNKGNFPGRFSGRQFSNSRSEMNVSTLELGDSALYLCASSTSGALDTEAFFGQGTRLTVV.

As regards this clonotype: Since a much larger clone is just one base distant, this may be a read error. This chain joins TRBV5-4 and TRBJ2-7, with TRBD2 matching 7 bases. Trimming took 0 bases from V and 3 from J; bases not matched to a gene: 3. This CDR3 comprises 14 residues. Germline CDR1 is SGHNT and CDR2 is YYREEE (reference sequence). The CDR3 loop is CASSLDRTSYEQYV. DNA of the CDR3: TGTGCCAGCAGCTTGGACAGGACTAGCTACGAGCAGTACGTC.

This clonotype was detected ten times or more. V is TRBV19 and J is TRBJ2-2; the match to TRBD1 covers 8 bases. CDR1 is LNHDA, CDR2 SQIVND, per germline (reference sequence). CDR3 length: 15 amino acids. V was clipped by 6 bases and J by 6 bases; unmatched bases: 9. CDR3 amino acids: CASSSTGGRAGELFF. The CDR3 DNA reads TGTGCCAGTAGCAGTACAGGGGGTAGGGCCGGGGAGCTGTTTTTT.

This clonotype came up many times. The gene calls are TRBV5-1 and TRBJ2-2; maybe TRBD2 (5 bases). Trimming cost V 4 bases and J 0 bases, with 13 bases left between them. Per germline, CDR1 SGHRS and CDR2 YFSETQ. The length of the CDR3 is 16 residues. CDR3: CASSPGVVSNTGELFF. CDR3 nucleotides: TGCGCCAGCAGCCCCGGGGTGGTCTCGAACACCGGGGAGCTGTTTTTT.

The chain recombines TRBV20-1 with TRBJ2-1; 9 bases line up with TRBD1. Germline-derived CDR1 and CDR2 are DFQATT and SNEGSKA (reference sequence). This CDR3 region has 14 residues. V was pared by 2 bases and J by 7 bases, with 6 bases of the junction left unmatched. The CDR3 nucleotides are TGCAGTGCTAGACCCGGGACAGGGCTGAATGAGCAGTTCTTC. This codes for CSARPGTGLNEQFF.

As to this clonotype: A junction boundary mismatches the germline segment, possibly from a read error. This chain joins TRBV15 and TRBJ1-3, with 9 bases matching TRBD1. The length of the CDR3 is 15 residues. Germline V gene sequence: CDR1 LNHNV, CDR2 YYDKDF (reference sequence). In nucleotides, the CDR3 is TGTGCCCCCAGCAGAGGGGGACAGGGCGGAAACACCATATACTTT. Translating gives CAPSRGGQGGNTIYF.

At least ten counts were recorded for this clonotype. The V gene is TRBV19, the J gene TRBJ2-2; D is possibly TRBD1 or TRBD2 (6 bases each). CDR3 length equals 14 residues. V lost 0 bases, J lost 6 bases, and 8 bases lay in between. Per germline, CDR1 LNHDA and CDR2 SQIVND (reference sequence). For the CDR3, the DNA is TGTGCCAGTAGTATAGATAGGGGGGCCGGGGAGCTGTTTTTT. Protein sequence: CASSIDRGAGELFF. Full variable domain (missing parts from reference TRBV19 and TRBJ2-2): DGGITQSPKYLFRKEGQNVTLSCEQNLNHDAMYWYRQDPGQGLRLIYYSQIVNDFQKGDIAEGYSVSREKKESFPLTVTSAQKNPTAFYLCASSIDRGAGELFFGEGSRLTVL.

The chain couples TRBV18 to TRBJ1-1; D is possibly TRBD1 (5 bases). The V gene lost 6 bases and the J gene lost 0 bases, with 11 bases spanning the gap. Germline V gene data show CDR1 as KGHSH and CDR2 as LQKENI. The CDR3 runs 14 residues. CDR3 region: CASSRGGVNTEAFF. The CDR3 nucleotides are TGTGCCAGCTCGAGAGGAGGGGTGAACACTGAAGCTTTCTTT.

Notes on this clonotype: This may be a read error: a much more frequent sequence differs by one nucleotide. This sequence joins TRBV24-1 and TRBJ1-1, with D unresolved. The V end was cut by 6 bases, the J end by 4 bases, with 8 bases between. The CDR3 loop spans 12 amino acids. CDR1 and CDR2 (germline): KGHDR, SFDVKD. CDR3 nucleotides: TGTGCCACCAGTTTTTTGGGCACTGAAGCTTTCTTT. Translated: CATSFLGTEAFF.